The TCR beta chain described here comes from a study of regulatory T cells in long-lasting Graves disease. In its sample, this clonotype was seen a few times. Its target is not known. The study's findings and limits: Those with persistent disease had in common more public clonotypes (2,741) than new patients (more than 900). Patients with persistent disease showed a bias toward TRBV28, TRBJ1-2 and TRBJ2-5.

Trimming shortened V by 6 bases and J by 2 bases, and 14 bases separated the two germline ends. The germline CDR1 and CDR2 sequences are MDHEN and SYDVKM. This CDR3 has 14 residues. Arm-PCR of CDR3 regions with iRepertoire HTBI primers generated TCR beta libraries. Each CDR3 protein gets one entry after TCRdb re-called the multiplex PCR reads with MiXCR. Of 350,000 to 500,000 distinct CDR3 sequences in the sample, roughly 23% were seen once. As to time point: persistent/refractory GD, antithyroid drugs over 5 years with positive TRAb. Scientists built the TCR library using RNA that was extracted from PBMCs.

The clonotype originates from a female donor with Graves disease. The V gene is TRBV28, the J gene TRBJ2-7; D remains unclear. The source was peripheral blood mononuclear cells (PBMCs), collected when the disease was refractory, from a patient treated with antithyroid drugs. CDR3 amino acids: CASRPGPLTYEQYF. CDR3 DNA sequence: TGTGCCAGCAGGCCCGGGCCCCTAACCTACGAGCAGTACTTC.